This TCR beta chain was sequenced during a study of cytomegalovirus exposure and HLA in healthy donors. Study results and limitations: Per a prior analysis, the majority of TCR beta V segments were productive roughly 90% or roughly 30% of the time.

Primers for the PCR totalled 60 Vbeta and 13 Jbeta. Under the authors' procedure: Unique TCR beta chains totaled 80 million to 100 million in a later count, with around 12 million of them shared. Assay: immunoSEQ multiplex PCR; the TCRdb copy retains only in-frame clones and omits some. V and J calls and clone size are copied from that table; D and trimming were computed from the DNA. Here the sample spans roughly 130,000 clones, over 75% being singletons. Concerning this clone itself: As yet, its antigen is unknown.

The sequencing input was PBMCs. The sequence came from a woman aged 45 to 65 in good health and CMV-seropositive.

CDR3 sequence (DNA): TGTGCCAGCAGCTTGGCCCCCAATCAGGGAGGTAACGAGCAGTACTTC. Encoded protein: CASSLAPNQGGNEQYF. This sequence joins TRBV5-5 and TRBJ2-7, with D perhaps TRBD2 (6 bases). Trimming took off 0 bases at V and 5 bases at J, with 18 bases between the two ends. Germline V gene lookup returns CDR1 SGHKS and CDR2 YYEKEE (reference sequence). The CDR3 loop spans 16 amino acids.